The clone carrying this T cell receptor (beta chain) appeared once. What it binds is unknown. The germline CDR1 and CDR2 sequences are DFQATT and SNEGSKA (reference sequence). V was trimmed by 0 bases and J by 6 bases, leaving 11 bases between them. CDR3 length: 14 residues. The authors sequenced patients whose flow cytometry had shown CD8+CD57+ cell expansion. The source of the sample is a study of CD8+CD57+ T cells in acquired aplastic anemia. Study as a whole: Sorted cells (CD4+ and CD8+) yielded DNA amounts that averaged about 3.4 ug. General study findings and limits: Comparison of patients with controls identified around 28 shared CD8+ CDR3 sequences.

The study profiled TCR beta VDJ and CDR3 using genomic DNA as template. Using its own MiXCR run on the reads, TCRdb lists one record per CDR3 protein. In the table there are roughly 220,000 distinct CDR3 sequences, approximately 65% of which are singletons. The rearrangement uses TRBV20-1 and TRBJ2-2; no clear D gene. The specimen sequenced was sorted CD4+, CD8+, or CD8+CD57+ T cells (not recorded which) from PBMCs. This TCR came from a human donor with aplastic anemia. CDR3 region: CSARDQGLSGELFF. The CDR3 DNA reads as TGCAGTGCTAGAGATCAAGGATTATCCGGGGAGCTGTTTTTT.